A selection of T cell receptor beta chains follows, all from one sample in a study of blood T cells in healthy people across ages. Each CDR3 protein is one row after TCRdb ran MiXCR on the 5' RACE reads. The repertoire holds 450,000 to 700,000 distinct CDR3 sequences, 27% seen once, with 15% to 20% in the top ten. Sequencing input: blood. The receptors derive from a woman between 65 and 79 years old in good health. Each CDR3 is given with its conserved first and last residue. The D gene is left open where the match is weak. The listing skips clone size in some rows; elsewhere it reads once, few, many or a size class.

j_gene | d_gene | v_gene | abundance | len | CDR3nt | CDR3aa
TRBJ2-3 | - | TRBV6-2/TRBV6-3 | few | 13 | TGTGCCAGCGGCGGGGTTAGCACAGATACGCAGTATTTT | CASGGVSTDTQYF
TRBJ1-2 | - | TRBV12-3/TRBV12-4 | few | 13 | TGTGCCAGCAGTTTTGGGGGTCGGTATGGCTACACCTTC | CASSFGGRYGYTF
TRBJ1-3 | TRBD1 | TRBV20-1 | few | 15 | TGCAGTGCTCACGGACAGGGGGCCCGTGGAAACACCATATATTTT | CSAHGQGARGNTIYF
TRBJ2-3 | TRBD2 | TRBV11-3 | - | 12 | TGTGCCAGCAGCCCCGAGCGGGGAAGAAAGTATTTT | CASSPERGRKYF
TRBJ1-2 | - | TRBV7-9 | few | 12 | TGTGCCAGCAGCGTGGGGGCCTATGGCTACACCTTC | CASSVGAYGYTF
TRBJ2-7 | - | TRBV2 | - | 13 | TGTGCCAGCAGTGAGTTTAATGGGCAGGGTCCCTTCTTC | CASSEFNGQGPFF
TRBJ2-7 | - | TRBV4-1 | - | 16 | TGCGCCAGCAGCCAAGACCTTAGCGGAATCTCCTACGAGCAGTACTTC | CASSQDLSGISYEQYF
TRBJ2-1 | TRBD2 | TRBV2 | - | 18 | TGTGCCAGCAGTGAAGCGCTTCGGCGACTAGCTGGGAACAATGACCAGTTCTTC | CASSEALRRLAGNNDQFF
TRBJ2-7 | TRBD1 | TRBV3-1 | - | 16 | TGTGCCAGCAGCCAGACCGGGACAGGGGTTGCCAGGGCGCAGTACTTC | CASSQTGTGVARAQYF
TRBJ2-7 | - | TRBV5-1 | few | 14 | TGCGCCAGCAGCCCATTGACTGGCTCCTACGAGCAGTACTTC | CASSPLTGSYEQYF
TRBJ2-1 | - | TRBV27 | few | 13 | TGTGCCAGCAGGGGATACGTGGGGGGTGAGCAGTTCTTC | CASRGYVGGEQFF
TRBJ1-4 | - | TRBV7-2 | few | 17 | TGTGCCAGCAGCTTAGGGCGGGGAGAAGGACGACACGAAAAACTGTTTTTT | CASSLGRGEGRHEKLFF
TRBJ1-2 | TRBD1 | TRBV20-1 | few | 12 | TGCAGTGCTTGGGACAGAGTCTATGGCTACACCTTC | CSAWDRVYGYTF
TRBJ1-1 | - | TRBV25-1 | - | 12 | TGTGCCAGCAGTGAAGTTACTACTCAAGCTTTCTTT | CASSEVTTQAFF
TRBJ2-3 | - | TRBV19 | - | 15 | TGTGCCAGTAGTATAGCGACGAGGGGGACAGATACGCAGTATTTT | CASSIATRGTDTQYF
TRBJ2-2 | - | TRBV7-9 | many | 15 | TGTGCCAGCAGCTCGGCCCCACGGGGACTCGGGGAGCTGTTTTTT | CASSSAPRGLGELFF
TRBJ2-7 | - | TRBV5-5 | - | 15 | TGTGCCAGCAGCTTCGAGGTTATCATCTCCTACGAGCAGTACTTC | CASSFEVIISYEQYF
TRBJ1-2 | TRBD1 | TRBV7-3 | few | 13 | TGTGCCAGCAGCCCGAGACAGGGGAGTGGCTACACCTTC | CASSPRQGSGYTF
TRBJ2-5 | - | TRBV29-1 | once | 14 | TGCAGCGTTCCGAGGCGAGGGACGGGGGAGACCCAGTACTTC | CSVPRRGTGETQYF
TRBJ2-7 | TRBD1 | TRBV27 | - | 14 | TGTGCCAGCAGTTTAGTGGGACAGGCGAGCGAGCAGTACTTC | CASSLVGQASEQYF
TRBJ2-5 | TRBD2 | TRBV7-3 | few | 13 | TGTGCCAGCAGCCCGGGGACTAGCGGGGCCCTCTTCTTC | CASSPGTSGALFF
TRBJ2-7 | TRBD2 | TRBV20-1 | once | 18 | TGCAGTGCTAGAGATCGGGCTAGCGGGGGACTAACAACCTACGAGCAGTACTTC | CSARDRASGGLTTYEQYF
TRBJ1-4 | - | TRBV5-1 | - | 15 | TGCGCCAGCAGCCCGACTGGGCAGGGGAGTGAAAAACTGTTTTTT | CASSPTGQGSEKLFF
TRBJ2-5 | TRBD2 | TRBV7-2 | - | 16 | TGTGCCAGCAGCATGACTAGCGGGGGACCTCAAGAGACCCAGTACTTC | CASSMTSGGPQETQYF
TRBJ2-1 | - | TRBV10-3 | few | 12 | TGTGCCATCAGTGCCGGATACAATGAGCAGTTCTTC | CAISAGYNEQFF
TRBJ2-1 | TRBD2 | TRBV5-1 | many | 13 | TGCGCCAGCGGACTAGCGGGCGACAATGAGCAGTTCTTC | CASGLAGDNEQFF
TRBJ1-1 | - | TRBV6-2/TRBV6-3 | - | 16 | TGTGCCAGCAGAACCGGCCCGGTGCAGGTGATCACTGAAGCTTTCTTT | CASRTGPVQVITEAFF
TRBJ2-3 | - | TRBV5-1 | many | 12 | TGCGCCAGCAGCCAGGACATAGATACGCAGTATTTT | CASSQDIDTQYF
TRBJ2-2 | - | TRBV18 | few | 18 | TGTGCCAGCTCACCGTTTCCCAGCGCAGGGCCGAACACCGGGGAGCTGTTTTTT | CASSPFPSAGPNTGELFF
TRBJ1-1 | TRBD1 | TRBV3-1 | few | 13 | TGTGCCAGCAGCCCCGGCGACAGGGGATGGGCTTTCTTT | CASSPGDRGWAFF
TRBJ1-4 | - | TRBV7-2 | - | 16 | TGTGCCAGCAGCCTACGCGCCAGGGCAACTAATGAAAAACTGTTTTTT | CASSLRARATNEKLFF
TRBJ2-5 | - | TRBV6-1 | - | 14 | TGTACCAGCAGTGGGCAGGGGCTTGTAGAGACCCAGTACTTC | CTSSGQGLVETQYF
TRBJ2-1 | TRBD2 | TRBV7-3 | - | 17 | TGTCCCAGCAGCTTATTAGCGGGGGGCCCAACCTACAATGAGCAGTTCTTC | CPSSLLAGGPTYNEQFF
TRBJ2-1 | - | TRBV6-5 | - | 14 | TGTGCCAGCAGTTACTCAGGGTCTCTCAATGAGCAGTTCTTC | CASSYSGSLNEQFF
TRBJ2-5 | - | TRBV20-1 | - | 15 | TGCAGTGCTAGAGGGCGGGACGGTGCTCAAGAGACCCAGTACTTC | CSARGRDGAQETQYF
TRBJ1-2 | - | TRBV25-1 | - | 13 | TGTGCCAGCAGTGCAGGGCCTGCTAGGGGCTACACCTTC | CASSAGPARGYTF
TRBJ2-3 | - | TRBV18 | few | 14 | TGTGCCAGCTCACCGCTTCAACACACAGATACGCAGTATTTT | CASSPLQHTDTQYF
TRBJ2-7 | - | TRBV5-1 | many | 15 | TGCGCCAGCAGTGAACGTATAGGACAGATCTACGAGCAGTACTTC | CASSERIGQIYEQYF
TRBJ2-2 | TRBD2 | TRBV9 | few | 14 | TGTGCCAGCAGCCCGCGGGGGGGCACCGGGGAGCTGTTTTTT | CASSPRGGTGELFF
TRBJ1-1 | - | TRBV12-3/TRBV12-4 | - | 13 | TGTGCCAGCACTAGCAGGGAGGGCACTGAAGCTTTCTTT | CASTSREGTEAFF
TRBJ2-5 | - | TRBV11-2 | many | 16 | TGTGCCAGCAGTCGAGAGGGGTGGGCGGCACAAGAGACCCAGTACTTC | CASSREGWAAQETQYF
TRBJ2-5 | - | TRBV29-1 | few | 14 | TGCAGCGTTGCCACGGGGTCAGGCGGGGAGACCCAGTACTTC | CSVATGSGGETQYF
TRBJ2-3 | TRBD2 | TRBV7-2 | - | 14 | TGTGCCAGCAGCCTCCTGGGACTAGCCAGGACGCAGTATTTT | CASSLLGLARTQYF
TRBJ1-1 | - | TRBV9 | few | 13 | TGTGCCAGCAGCTCGGGACCAGCGAATGAAGCTTTCTTT | CASSSGPANEAFF
TRBJ2-3 | - | TRBV9 | few | 12 | TGTGCCAGCAGCTCCGAAGGGGATACGCAGTATTTT | CASSSEGDTQYF
TRBJ2-1 | TRBD2 | TRBV6-2/TRBV6-3 | - | 14 | TGTGCCAGCACCGGGGGGGGCTCCTACAATGAGCAGTTCTTC | CASTGGGSYNEQFF
TRBJ2-5 | TRBD1 | TRBV29-1 | many | 14 | TGCAGCGCCTTGACAGGGGGCGGTCAAGAGACCCAGTACTTC | CSALTGGGQETQYF
TRBJ2-5 | - | TRBV20-1 | - | 11 | TGCAGTGCCCGGGCGCGGGAGACCCAGTACTTC | CSARARETQYF
TRBJ1-3 | TRBD1 | TRBV20-1 | - | 15 | TGCAGTGCTAGAAACAAGGGACAGGGAGGAAACACCATATATTTT | CSARNKGQGGNTIYF
TRBJ2-7 | - | TRBV5-5 | - | 14 | TGTGCCAGCAGCTCGGAGGGGGTTCAGTACGAGCAGTACTTC | CASSSEGVQYEQYF
TRBJ1-1 | - | TRBV29-1 | - | 12 | TGCAGCGGTGAAAGGGGGGTCACTGAAGCTTCCTTT | CSGERGVTEASF
TRBJ1-3 | - | TRBV7-3 | - | 15 | TGTGCCAGCAGCCCTCACGCGGGGGCAATTGGTACCATATATTTT | CASSPHAGAIGTIYF
TRBJ1-2 | - | TRBV12-3/TRBV12-4 | - | 14 | TGTGCCAGCAGGCAGGGAGGAGGGAACTATGGCTACACCTTC | CASRQGGGNYGYTF
TRBJ2-5 | TRBD1 | TRBV20-1 | few | 14 | TGCAGTGCTAGAGGGACAGGGGGTATATACGAGCGGTACTTC | CSARGTGGIYERYF
TRBJ1-2 | - | TRBV27 | few | 19 | TGTGCCAGCAGTTTAATTCGGGGACCAATCCCCCGACGGTCGGATGGCTACACCTTC | CASSLIRGPIPRRSDGYTF
TRBJ1-1 | - | TRBV5-1 | few | 16 | TGCGCCAGCAGCATCAACCCGGACTACATGAACACTGAAGCTTTCTTT | CASSINPDYMNTEAFF
TRBJ2-2 | - | TRBV7-2 | - | 15 | TGTGCCAGCAACAACCGGGACCTGAAGCCGGGGGAGCTGTTTTTT | CASNNRDLKPGELFF
TRBJ1-1 | - | TRBV7-2 | - | 13 | TGTGCCAGCAGCTTAGCGGCGGGGCCTAAAGCTTTCTTT | CASSLAAGPKAFF
TRBJ1-4 | - | TRBV25-1 | - | 12 | TGTGCCAGCACCAGGGGAAATGAAAAACTGTTTTTT | CASTRGNEKLFF